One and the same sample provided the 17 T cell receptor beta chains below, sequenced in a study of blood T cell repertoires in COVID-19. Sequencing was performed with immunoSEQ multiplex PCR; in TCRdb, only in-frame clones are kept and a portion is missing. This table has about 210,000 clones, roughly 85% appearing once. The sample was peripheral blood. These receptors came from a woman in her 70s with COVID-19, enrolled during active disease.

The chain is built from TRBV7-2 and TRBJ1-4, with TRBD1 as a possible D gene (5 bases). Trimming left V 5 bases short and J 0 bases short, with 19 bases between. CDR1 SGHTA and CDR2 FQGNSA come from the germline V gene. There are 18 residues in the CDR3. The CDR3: CASSGPGGSRTTNEKLFF. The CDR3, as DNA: TGTGCCAGCAGCGGGCCCGGGGGGAGCAGAACAACTAATGAAAAACTGTTTTTT.

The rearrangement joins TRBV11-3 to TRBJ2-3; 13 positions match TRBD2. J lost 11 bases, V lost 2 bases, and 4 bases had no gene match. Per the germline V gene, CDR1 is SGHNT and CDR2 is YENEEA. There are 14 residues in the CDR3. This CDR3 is CASSLTLAGGEQYF. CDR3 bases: TGTGCCAGCAGCTTAACACTAGCGGGAGGGGAGCAGTATTTT. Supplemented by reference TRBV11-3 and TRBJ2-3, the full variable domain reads EAGVVQSPRYKIIEKKQPVAFWCNPISGHNTLYWYLQNLGQGPELLIRYENEEAVDDSQLPKDRFSAERLKGVDSTLKIQPAELGDSAVYLCASSLTLAGGEQYFGPGTRLTVL.

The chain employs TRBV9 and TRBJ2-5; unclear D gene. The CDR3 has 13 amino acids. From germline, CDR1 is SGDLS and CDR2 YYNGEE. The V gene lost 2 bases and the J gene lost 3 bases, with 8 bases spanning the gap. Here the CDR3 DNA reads TGTGCCAGCAGCGTCCAGGTTGAAGAGACCCAGTACTTC. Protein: CASSVQVEETQYF.

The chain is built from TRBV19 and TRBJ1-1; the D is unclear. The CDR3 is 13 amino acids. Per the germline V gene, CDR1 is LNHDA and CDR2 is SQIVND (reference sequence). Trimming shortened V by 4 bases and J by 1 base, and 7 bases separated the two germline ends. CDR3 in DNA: TGTGCCAGTAGTACCGCCAGGAACACTGAAGCTTTCTTT. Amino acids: CASSTARNTEAFF.

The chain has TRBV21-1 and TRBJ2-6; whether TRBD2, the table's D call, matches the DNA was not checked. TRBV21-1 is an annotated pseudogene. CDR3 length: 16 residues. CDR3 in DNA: TGTGCCAGCAGCAAAGAGCCACTCGTGGGGGCCAACGTCCTGACTTTC. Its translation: CASSKEPLVGANVLTF.

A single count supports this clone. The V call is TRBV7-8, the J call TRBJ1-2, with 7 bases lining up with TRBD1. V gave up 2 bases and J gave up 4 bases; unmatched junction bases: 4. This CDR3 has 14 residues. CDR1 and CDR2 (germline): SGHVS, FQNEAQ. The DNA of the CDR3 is TGTGCCAGCAGCTTATCGACAGGGACCTATGGCTACACCTTC. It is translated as CASSLSTGTYGYTF.

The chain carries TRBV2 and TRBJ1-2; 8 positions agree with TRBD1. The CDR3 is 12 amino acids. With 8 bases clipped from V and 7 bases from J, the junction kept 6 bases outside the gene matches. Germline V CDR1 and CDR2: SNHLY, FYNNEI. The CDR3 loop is CASGQGFAGYTF. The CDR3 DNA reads TGTGCCAGCGGACAGGGCTTTGCTGGCTACACCTTC.

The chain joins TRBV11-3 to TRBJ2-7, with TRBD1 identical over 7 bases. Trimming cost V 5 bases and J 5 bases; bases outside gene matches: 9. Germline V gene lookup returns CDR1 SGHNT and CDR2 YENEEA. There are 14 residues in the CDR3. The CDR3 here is CASSGQDGVHEQYF. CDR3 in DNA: TGTGCCAGCAGCGGACAGGACGGCGTCCACGAGCAGTACTTC. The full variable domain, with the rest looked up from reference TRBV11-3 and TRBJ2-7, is EAGVVQSPRYKIIEKKQPVAFWCNPISGHNTLYWYLQNLGQGPELLIRYENEEAVDDSQLPKDRFSAERLKGVDSTLKIQPAELGDSAVYLCASSGQDGVHEQYFGPGTRLTVT.

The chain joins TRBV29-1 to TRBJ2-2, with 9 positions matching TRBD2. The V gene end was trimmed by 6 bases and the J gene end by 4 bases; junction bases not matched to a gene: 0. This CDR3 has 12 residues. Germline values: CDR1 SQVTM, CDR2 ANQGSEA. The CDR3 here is CSVAGGTGELFF. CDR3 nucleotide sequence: TGCAGCGTAGCGGGAGGCACCGGGGAGCTGTTTTTT.

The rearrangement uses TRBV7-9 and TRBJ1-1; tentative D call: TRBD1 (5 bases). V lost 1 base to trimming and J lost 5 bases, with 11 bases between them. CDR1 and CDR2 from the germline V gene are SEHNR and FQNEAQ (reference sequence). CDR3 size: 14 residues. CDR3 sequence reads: CASSLGAGQTEAFF. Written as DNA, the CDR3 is TGTGCCAGCAGCTTAGGGGCAGGGCAAACTGAAGCTTTCTTT. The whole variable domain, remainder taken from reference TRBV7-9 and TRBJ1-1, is DTGVSQNPRHKITKRGQNVTFRCDPISEHNRLYWYRQTLGQGPEFLTYFQNEAQLEKSRLLSDRFSAERPKGSFSTLEIQRTEQGDSAMYLCASSLGAGQTEAFFGQGTRLTVV.

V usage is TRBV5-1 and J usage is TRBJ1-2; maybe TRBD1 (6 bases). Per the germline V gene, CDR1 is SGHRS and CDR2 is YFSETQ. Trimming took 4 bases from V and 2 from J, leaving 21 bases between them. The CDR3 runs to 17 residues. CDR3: CASSVTLGGQLNYGYTF. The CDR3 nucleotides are TGCGCCAGCAGCGTAACCCTGGGCGGACAGTTAAACTATGGCTACACCTTC.

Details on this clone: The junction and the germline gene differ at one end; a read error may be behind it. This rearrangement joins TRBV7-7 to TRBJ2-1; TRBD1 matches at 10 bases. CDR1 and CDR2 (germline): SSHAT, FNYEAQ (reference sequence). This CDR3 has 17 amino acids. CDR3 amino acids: CASSFATGQGIGNEQFF. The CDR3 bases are TGTGCTAGCAGCTTCGCTACGGGACAGGGGATAGGCAATGAGCAGTTCTTC.

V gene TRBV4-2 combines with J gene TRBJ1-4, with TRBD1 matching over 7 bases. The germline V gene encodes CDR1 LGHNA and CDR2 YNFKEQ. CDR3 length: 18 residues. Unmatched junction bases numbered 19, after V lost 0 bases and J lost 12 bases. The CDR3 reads CASSQEPLGRGIEGELFF. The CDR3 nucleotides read TGTGCCAGCAGCCAAGAACCGTTGGGCAGGGGGATAGAGGGAGAACTGTTTTTT.

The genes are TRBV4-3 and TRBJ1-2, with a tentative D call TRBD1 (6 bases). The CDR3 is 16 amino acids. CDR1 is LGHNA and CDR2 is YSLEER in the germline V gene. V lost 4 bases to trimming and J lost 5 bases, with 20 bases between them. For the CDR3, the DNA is TGCGCCAGCAGCCTGGCCCCGGGCAGGGGAGAATATGGCTACACCTTC. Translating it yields CASSLAPGRGEYGYTF.

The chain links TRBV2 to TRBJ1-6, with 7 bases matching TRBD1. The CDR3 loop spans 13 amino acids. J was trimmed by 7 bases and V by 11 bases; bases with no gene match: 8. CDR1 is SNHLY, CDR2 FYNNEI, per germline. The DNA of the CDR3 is TGTGCCTCCGACAGGGCCAGAAATTCACCCCTCCACTTT. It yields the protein CASDRARNSPLHF.

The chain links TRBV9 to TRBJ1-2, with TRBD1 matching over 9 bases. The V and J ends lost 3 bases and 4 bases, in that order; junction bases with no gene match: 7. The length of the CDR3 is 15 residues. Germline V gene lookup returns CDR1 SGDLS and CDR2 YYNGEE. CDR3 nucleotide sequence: TGTGCCAGCAGCGGTCGGGACAGGGCAGCCTATGGCTACACCTTC. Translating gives CASSGRDRAAYGYTF.

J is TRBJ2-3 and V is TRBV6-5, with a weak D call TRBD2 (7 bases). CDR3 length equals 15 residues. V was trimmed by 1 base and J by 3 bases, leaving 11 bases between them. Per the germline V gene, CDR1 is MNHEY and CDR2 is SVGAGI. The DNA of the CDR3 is TGTGCCAGCAGTTACTTAGGGGGGGCGACAGATACGCAGTATTTT. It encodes CASSYLGGATDTQYF.